The next 12 T cell receptor beta chains were all read from a single sample in a study of blood T cell repertoires in COVID-19. Libraries were prepared by immunoSEQ multiplex PCR; TCRdb keeps only in-frame clonotypes and omits some of them. Among around 200,000 clones, about 85% were seen once, and the ten largest hold around 19%. Source material: PBMCs or T cells enriched from blood (not recorded which). The receptors were gathered from a man aged 40-50 years who had recovered from COVID-19.

The J gene is TRBJ2-5, the V gene TRBV11-3; the match to TRBD2 covers 9 bases. This CDR3 has 13 residues. V was pared by 6 bases and J by 3 bases, with 2 bases of the junction left unmatched. Germline V gene lookup returns CDR1 SGHNT and CDR2 YENEEA. The CDR3 DNA sequence: TGTGCCAGCAGTAGACTAGCGGAAGAGACCCAGTACTTC. This sequence encodes CASSRLAEETQYF.

The chain joins TRBV2 to TRBJ1-2; 12 bases align to TRBD1. J was trimmed by 8 bases and V by 6 bases; bases with no gene match: 13. The CDR3 covers 16 residues. Germline V gene lookup returns CDR1 SNHLY and CDR2 FYNNEI. The CDR3 bases are TGTGCCAGCAGGCTGACCCCGGGACAGGGGGCTGGAGGCTACACCTTC. Translation: CASRLTPGQGAGGYTF.

The chain links TRBV7-6 to TRBJ2-1; TRBD1 agrees at 12 bases. V lost 1 base to trimming and J lost 6 bases; unmatched junction nucleotides: 4. The CDR3 covers 16 residues. Germline V CDR1 and CDR2: SGHVS, FNYEAQ. The CDR3 region is CASSLEGTGGFNEQFF. CDR3 DNA: TGTGCCAGCAGCTTAGAAGGGACAGGGGGCTTCAATGAGCAGTTCTTC.

V is TRBV27 and J is TRBJ1-5; 7 bases are a match to TRBD1. Trimming cost V 2 bases and J 11 bases; bases outside gene matches: 9. The CDR3 spans 14 residues. Germline V gene lookup returns CDR1 MNHEY and CDR2 SMNVEV (reference sequence). The CDR3 spells CASSLVQGVTTQHF. In DNA form, the CDR3 reads TGTGCCAGCAGTTTAGTGCAGGGGGTAACGACCCAGCATTTT.

The chain recombines TRBV12-3 or TRBV12-4 with TRBJ2-1; maybe TRBD1 (5 bases). Between the trimmed V and J ends, which lost 7 bases and 8 bases, there was a span of 12 bases. The CDR3 totals 12 residues. The CDR3 sequence is CASTNQGYEQFF. The CDR3 region has the DNA TGTGCCAGCACCAACCAGGGCTATGAGCAGTTCTTC.

This rearrangement joins TRBV5-4 to TRBJ2-2; TRBD1 might be the D (5 bases). Trimming removed 0 bases from V and 1 base from J, with 10 bases in between. Germline V gives CDR1 SGHNT, CDR2 YYREEE (reference sequence). The CDR3 consists of 16 residues. As DNA, the CDR3 is TGTGCCAGCAGCTTGGACAGCAGGGTGAACACCGGGGAGCTGTTTTTT. It codes for CASSLDSRVNTGELFF.

The chain employs TRBV9 and TRBJ1-2; D remains unclear. This CDR3 has 15 residues. CDR1 is SGDLS, CDR2 YYNGEE, per germline. V was clipped by 0 bases and J by 2 bases, with 11 bases between them. CDR3 DNA: TGTGCCAGCAGCGTAGATTATCAGACAAACTATGGCTACACCTTC. Its protein is CASSVDYQTNYGYTF. Full variable domain (outside the CDR3, taken from reference TRBV9 and TRBJ1-2): DSGVTQTPKHLITATGQRVTLRCSPRSGDLSVYWYQQSLDQGLQFLIQYYNGEERAKGNILERFSAQQFPDLHSELNLSSLELGDSALYFCASSVDYQTNYGYTFGSGTRLTVV.

CDR3 in amino acids: CASSWRGGSDEQFF. The CDR3 DNA sequence: TGTGCCAGCAGCTGGCGGGGGGGCTCTGATGAGCAGTTCTTC. The V gene is TRBV5-4, the J gene TRBJ2-1; 9 bases are a match to TRBD2. Unmatched junction bases numbered 6, after V lost 3 bases and J lost 8 bases. Per germline, CDR1 SGHNT and CDR2 YYREEE (reference sequence). The CDR3 spans 14 residues.

V and J are TRBV18 and TRBJ2-2; a weak D match, TRBD2 (5 bases). The CDR3 runs 17 residues. CDR1 is KGHSH, CDR2 LQKENI, per germline. With 3 bases removed from V and 1 base from J, the gap between germline ends came to 15 bases. CDR3 protein: CASSPPPGMENTGELFF. The DNA for the CDR3 is TGTGCCAGCTCACCTCCGCCGGGAATGGAGAACACCGGGGAGCTGTTTTTT.

V gene TRBV5-1 combines with J gene TRBJ1-2; 7 bases are shared with TRBD1. This CDR3 comprises 15 residues. CDR1 and CDR2 from the germline V gene are SGHRS and YFSETQ. V lost 3 bases to trimming and J lost 6 bases; unmatched junction nucleotides: 11. In DNA, the CDR3 is TGCGCCAGCAGCTGGACGACGGGACAGACAAATGGCTACACCTTC. Its translation is CASSWTTGQTNGYTF. Based on the CDR3 plus reference TRBV5-1 and TRBJ1-2, the full variable domain is KAGVTQTPRYLIKTRGQQVTLSCSPISGHRSVSWYQQTPGQGLQFLFEYFSETQRNKGNFPGRFSGRQFSNSRSEMNVSTLELGDSALYLCASSWTTGQTNGYTFGSGTRLTVV.

The V call is TRBV6-5, the J call TRBJ1-1, with D maybe TRBD1 (6 bases). This CDR3 contains 15 residues. Germline-derived CDR1 and CDR2 are MNHEY and SVGAGI. Trimming shortened V by 6 bases and J by 0 bases, and 14 bases separated the two germline ends. The DNA of the CDR3 is TGTGCCAGCAGGAAGACAGGACCTCTGAACACTGAAGCTTTCTTT. It encodes CASRKTGPLNTEAFF.

The rearrangement joins TRBV28 to TRBJ2-5, with 9 nucleotides matching TRBD1. Per the germline V gene, CDR1 is MDHEN and CDR2 is SYDVKM. The V and J ends lost 4 bases and 5 bases, in that order; junction bases with no gene match: 5. The CDR3 is 14 residues long. CDR3 nucleotides: TGTGCCAGCAGTTCCTACAGGGGGCCCGAGACCCAGTACTTC. Protein: CASSSYRGPETQYF.